This TCR beta chain was obtained from a study of blood T cell repertoires in COVID-19. Study in general: Spain, Italy and the United States supplied samples that represented acute and convalescent COVID-19.

Profiling relied on immunoSEQ multiplex PCR, and the TCRdb table lists in-frame clones only, not all of them. The sample lists about 210,000 clones, around 87% occurring once. Germline CDR1 and CDR2: SEHNR and FQNEAQ (reference sequence). V was pared by 2 bases and J by 6 bases, with 26 bases between. The CDR3 contains 19 residues. The sample taken for sequencing was PBMCs or T cells enriched from blood (not recorded which). This chain joins TRBV7-9 and TRBJ2-1, with D perhaps given as TRBD1 or TRBD2 (9 bases each). The origin of this receptor is a young man in a cohort exposed to, infected with or recovered from COVID-19 (not recorded which). CDR3 coding DNA: TGTGCCAGCAGCTTACCGAGGACAGGGGTTAGCGGGAGTCTCAATGAGCAGTTCTTC. It specifies CASSLPRTGVSGSLNEQFF.